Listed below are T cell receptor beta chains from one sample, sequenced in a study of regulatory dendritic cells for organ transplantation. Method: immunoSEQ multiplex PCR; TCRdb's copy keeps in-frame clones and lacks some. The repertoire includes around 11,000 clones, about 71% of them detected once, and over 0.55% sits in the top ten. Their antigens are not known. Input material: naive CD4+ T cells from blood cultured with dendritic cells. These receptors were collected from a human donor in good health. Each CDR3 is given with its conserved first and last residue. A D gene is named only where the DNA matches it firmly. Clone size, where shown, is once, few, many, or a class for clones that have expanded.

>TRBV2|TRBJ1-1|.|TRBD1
TGTGCCAGCAGTTTGGGACAGACAGCTTTCTTT
CASSLGQTAFF
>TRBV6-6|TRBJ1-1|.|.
TGTGCCAGCAAGAGGGGACAAATCGACCCTGAAGCTTTCTTT
CASKRGQIDPEAFF
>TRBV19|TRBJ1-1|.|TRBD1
TGTGCCAGTAGTATCTACAGGGGGATTGGCACTGAAGCTTTCTTT
CASSIYRGIGTEAFF
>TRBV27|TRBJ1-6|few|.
TGTGCCAGCACCGGCCTAGAGTTGGCGAATTCACCCCTCCACTTT
CASTGLELANSPLHF
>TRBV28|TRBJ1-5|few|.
TGTGCCAGCAGTTTTGCTAGGGGAAGCAATCAGCCCCAGCATTTT
CASSFARGSNQPQHF
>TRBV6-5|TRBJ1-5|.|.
TGTGCCAGCAGTACAGGGAACAATCAGCCCCAGCATTTT
CASSTGNNQPQHF
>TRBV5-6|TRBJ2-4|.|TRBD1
TGTGCCAGCAGCGGCCCGGACAGGGTTATGGACATTCAGTACTTC
CASSGPDRVMDIQYF
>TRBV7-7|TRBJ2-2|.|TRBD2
TGTGCCAGCAGCGCATGGGGCGGGGGGCTCACCGGGGAGCTGTTTTTT
CASSAWGGGLTGELFF
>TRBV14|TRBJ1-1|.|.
TGTGCCAGCAGCCCCCAGGGTAAGACTGAAGCTTTCTTT
CASSPQGKTEAFF
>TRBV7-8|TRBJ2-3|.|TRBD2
TGTGCCAGCAGCTTCGCGGGGGGAGGATTGGATACGCAGTATTTT
CASSFAGGGLDTQYF
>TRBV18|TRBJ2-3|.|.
TGTGCCAGCTCTCCAATGGTCGCGGGGGCCACAGATACGCAGTATTTT
CASSPMVAGATDTQYF
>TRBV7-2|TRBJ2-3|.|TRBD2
TGTGCCAGCAGCTCCGGACTAGCGGGGGGGATAGATACGCAGTATTTT
CASSSGLAGGIDTQYF
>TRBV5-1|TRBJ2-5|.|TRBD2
TGCGCCAGCAGCTCCTTGGCGGGGGGGCCAGAGACCCAGTACTTC
CASSSLAGGPETQYF
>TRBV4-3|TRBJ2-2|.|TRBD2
TGCGCCAGCAGCCAAAGCGGGGGGAACACCGGGGAGCTGTTTTTT
CASSQSGGNTGELFF
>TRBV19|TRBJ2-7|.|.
TGTGCCAGTCGGTTGGCAGAGGGAACCTACGAGCAGTACTTC
CASRLAEGTYEQYF
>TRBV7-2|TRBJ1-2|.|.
TGTGCCAGCAGCTTAGAAGAGGACACCCCCTACACCTTC
CASSLEEDTPYTF